These 7 T cell receptor beta chains share one sample of origin, sequenced in a study of multiple sclerosis patients with progressive multifocal leukoencephalopathy (dated by TCRdb to between 2019 and 2020). The library was made by the immunoSEQ multiplex PCR assay. In its TCRdb copy, this immuneACCESS table keeps in-frame sequences only and misses some clones. Where compared with another copy, unresolved V genes explain less than half of these, and the others have no known cause. The sample table contains tens of thousands of clones; only one count was recorded for around 85% of them. Roughly an eighth of the sample is in the top ten clones. The time point label, read with the paper, signifies: time of PML onset. In the paper's terms, the treatment or condition label means: on natalizumab therapy at sampling. Here the sequenced sample was PBMCs, taken from a patient treated with natalizumab. These receptors originate from a woman aged 25 to 39 with progressive multifocal leukoencephalopathy.

The chain combines TRBV29-1 with TRBJ2-7; D not certain. Trimming took 6 bases from V and 4 from J, leaving 16 bases between them. The CDR3 extends over 13 amino acids. Germline lookup yields CDR1 SQVTM and CDR2 ANQGSEA. For the CDR3, the DNA is TGCAGCGTCCTGTATGGCGGACCATACGAGCAGTACTTC. Translating it yields CSVLYGGPYEQYF.

This sequence joins TRBV7-2 and TRBJ2-3; D not resolved. Germline CDR1 SGHTA, CDR2 FQGNSA. V lost 4 bases, J lost 4 bases, and 6 bases lay in between. CDR3 length: 12 residues. CDR3 sequence: CASSSDADTQYF. As DNA, the CDR3 is TGTGCCAGCAGCTCGGATGCAGATACGCAGTATTTT.

A note on this clone: Without the conserved terminal phenylalanine or tryptophan, this CDR3 likely stems from a read error. The DNA is omitted, as the CDR3 cannot be located on it reliably, and the CDR3 follows TCRdb's listing. The V call is TRBV29-1, the J call TRBJ1-2. CDR1 and CDR2 from the germline V gene are SQVTM and ANQGSEA. The CDR3 adds up to 8 amino acids, both ends counted. CDR3 sequence: CSVEAGTI.

CDR3 DNA: TGTGCCTGGACCCCCGACCTATATGGCTACACCTTC. Translated: CAWTPDLYGYTF. This chain links TRBV30 with TRBJ1-2; unclear D gene. Germline V gene lookup returns CDR1 GTSNPN and CDR2 SVGIG (reference sequence). The CDR3 totals 12 residues. The V end was cut by 4 bases, the J end by 5 bases, with 11 bases between.

The sample holds one count of this clone. This chain links TRBV7-6 with TRBJ2-7; TRBD1 aligns across 9 bases. The CDR3 spans 14 residues. Germline CDR1 SGHVS, CDR2 FNYEAQ. After removal of 4 bases from V and 5 bases from J, the junction contained 6 bases not matched to a gene. The CDR3 sequence is CASSSGQGLDEQYF. The CDR3 bases are TGTGCCAGCAGCTCGGGACAGGGACTCGACGAGCAGTACTTC.

The chain combines TRBV30 with TRBJ2-7, with D unresolved. Trimming pared 2 bases from V and 3 bases from J, leaving 14 bases between. This CDR3 is 14 amino acids long. Germline V gene data show CDR1 as GTSNPN and CDR2 as SVGIG (reference sequence). The CDR3 loop reads CAWSLSEKNYEQYF. CDR3 DNA: TGTGCCTGGAGTCTGTCGGAGAAAAACTACGAGCAGTACTTC.

This clone was detected once. This chain joins TRBV30 and TRBJ2-7; TRBD2 might be the D (5 bases). V gave up 5 bases and J gave up 9 bases, with 17 bases separating them. This CDR3 contains 12 residues. CDR1 is GTSNPN, CDR2 SVGIG, per germline (reference sequence). The CDR3 nucleotides are TGTGCCTGGGGCCGAGGGTACGAGGCGCAGTACTTC. Translation: CAWGRGYEAQYF.